The text below deals with one T cell receptor (beta chain). The record originates from a study of T-cell reconstitution after alpha-beta-depleted transplantation in children. TCRbeta library construction was performed incorporating unique molecular identifiers. Each CDR3 protein is one row after TCRdb ran MiXCR on the PCR reads. The profile shows more than 40,000 distinct CDR3 sequences, around half of them singletons. The CDR3 extends over 13 amino acids. Trimming removed 2 bases from V and 9 bases from J, with 13 bases in between. The germline CDR1 and CDR2 sequences are MNHEY and SVGAGI. The V gene is TRBV6-5, the J gene TRBJ1-1, with D possibly matching TRBD1 (5 bases). Sample: peripheral blood, taken before TCRalphabeta/CD19-depleted stem cell transplant. This clonotype was obtained from a boy under two years old with SCID, due to receive a stem cell transplant. This CDR3 is CASSYGGTGKAFF. The CDR3 nucleotides are TGTGCCAGCAGTTACGGTGGGACCGGCAAAGCTTTCTTT.